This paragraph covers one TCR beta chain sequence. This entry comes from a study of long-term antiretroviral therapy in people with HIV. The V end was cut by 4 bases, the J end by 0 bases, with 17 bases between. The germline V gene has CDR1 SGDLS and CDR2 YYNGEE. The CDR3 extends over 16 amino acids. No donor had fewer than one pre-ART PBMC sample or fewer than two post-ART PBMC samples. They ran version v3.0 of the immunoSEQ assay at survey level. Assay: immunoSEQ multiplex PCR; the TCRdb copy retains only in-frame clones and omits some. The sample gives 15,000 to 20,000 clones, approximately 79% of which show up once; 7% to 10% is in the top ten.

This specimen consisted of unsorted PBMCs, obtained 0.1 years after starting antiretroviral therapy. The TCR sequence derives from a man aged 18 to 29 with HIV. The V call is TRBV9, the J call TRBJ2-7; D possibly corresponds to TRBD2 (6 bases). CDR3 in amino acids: CASSLSRDASSYEQYF. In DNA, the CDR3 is TGTGCCAGCAGCCTATCGCGGGACGCCAGCTCCTACGAGCAGTACTTC.